The clone carrying this TCR beta chain was detected only a few times. The CDR3 sequence is 15 residues long. Germline V gene lookup returns CDR1 KGHSH and CDR2 LQKENI. V was trimmed by 8 bases and J by 2 bases, leaving 15 bases between them. This sample is drawn from a study of response to subunit inactivated influenza vaccine. MiXCR was run by TCRdb on the RT-PCR reads, yielding one entry per CDR3 protein. The table lists 590,000 or so distinct CDR3 sequences, around 13% of them singletons, with less than 8.5% in the top ten. This TCR came from a man aged 50 or older who received an inactivated influenza vaccine. This rearrangement joins TRBV18 to TRBJ1-4; tentative D call: TRBD1 (6 bases). The sequencing here drew on PBMCs from blood, taken 14 to 15 days before vaccination. The CDR3: CASAKEGGTNEKLFF. CDR3 coding DNA: TGTGCCAGCGCGAAAGAAGGGGGTACTAATGAAAAACTGTTTTTT.